The clone carrying this TCR beta chain was seen a few times. Its specificity is unknown. This sample is part of a study of Ad26.COV2.S vaccination and SARS-CoV-2 variants. Study-level information: It was the COV1001 Ad26.COV2.S trial arm that included the donor. Findings of the study overall: A substantial breadth of spike-specific CD8+ and CD4+ T cell responses after vaccination has been reported. Non-spike TCR breadth showed similarity between vaccine and placebo recipients.

Described treatment: 15 to 20 received Ad26.COV2.S at low or high dose, single or two shots; 5 received placebo; per-sample allocation not given. Sampling happened 63 days after the first vaccine or placebo injection. The data were produced by immunoSEQ multiplex PCR, yet TCRdb's version contains in-frame clones alone and is incomplete. The sample contains around 300,000 clones, around 89% of which appear only once. The sequences come from peripheral blood, collected in a trial of Ad26.COV2.S vaccine versus placebo. This clonotype originated in a person aged 18-65 years who received the Ad26.COV2.S COVID-19 vaccine or a placebo.

CDR3 sequence reads: CASSPGLAGGLDEQFF. The CDR3 DNA sequence: TGTGCCAGCAGCCCAGGACTAGCGGGAGGTCTGGATGAGCAGTTCTTC. The chain has TRBV9 and TRBJ2-1; TRBD2 matches at 14 bases. Germline V gene lookup returns CDR1 SGDLS and CDR2 YYNGEE. The V and J ends lost 4 bases and 8 bases, in that order; junction bases with no gene match: 8. There are 16 residues in the CDR3.